What follows are 6 T cell receptor beta chains derived from one specimen sequenced in a study of CD4 T cells in relation to SARS-CoV-2 and coronaviruses. Profiling relied on immunoSEQ multiplex PCR, and the TCRdb table lists in-frame clones only, not all of them. The data hold roughly 15,000 clones, with more than 75% observed a single time. Unexposed donor CD4+ T cells date from about 2011-2018, before the COVID-19 pandemic. After approximately 10 days of culture, CD4+ T cells were isolated. No antigen has been identified for these receptors. Sequences were obtained from CD4+ T cells from PBMCs, cultured in vitro. Receptor source: a human donor in good health.

The chain is built from TRBV12-5 and TRBJ2-3; 8 nucleotides match TRBD1. The germline V gene has CDR1 LGHNT and CDR2 FRNRAP. V shed 6 bases and J 8 bases; nucleotides not matched to a gene: 7. This CDR3 has 13 amino acids. The CDR3, as DNA: TGTGCTAGTGGCCGGACAGGGAGTGGTACGCAGTATTTT. Amino acid sequence: CASGRTGSGTQYF.

In its sample, this clone was seen once. The chain employs TRBV5-1 and TRBJ1-5; D may be TRBD1 (5 bases). Per the germline V gene, CDR1 is SGHRS and CDR2 is YFSETQ. V lost 2 bases to trimming and J lost 5 bases, with 11 bases between them. The CDR3 consists of 14 residues. DNA for the CDR3: TGCGCCAGCAGCTTCTTGGGGGGGGATCAGCCCCAGCATTTT. This translates into CASSFLGGDQPQHF. Supplemented by reference TRBV5-1 and TRBJ1-5, the full variable domain reads KAGVTQTPRYLIKTRGQQVTLSCSPISGHRSVSWYQQTPGQGLQFLFEYFSETQRNKGNFPGRFSGRQFSNSRSEMNVSTLELGDSALYLCASSFLGGDQPQHFGDGTRLSIL.

The chain links TRBV21-1 to TRBJ2-5; TRBD2, the table's D call, lacks a check against the DNA. TRBV21-1 is a pseudogene locus. The CDR3 covers 15 residues. The chain's CDR3 is CASSRELVSLETQYF. The CDR3 DNA reads TGTGCCAGCAGCAGAGAATTAGTTTCCCTAGAGACCCAGTACTTC.

The chain joins TRBV19 to TRBJ1-2, with 9 bases matching TRBD1. J lost 6 bases, V lost 5 bases, and 7 bases had no gene match. Germline assignment: CDR1 LNHDA and CDR2 SQIVND (reference sequence). This CDR3 region has 14 residues. In DNA form, the CDR3 reads TGTGCCAGTAGTCTGAGGACAGGGGCCGATGGCTACACCTTC. This encodes CASSLRTGADGYTF.

This sequence joins TRBV7-8 and TRBJ2-3; TRBD2 matches at 9 bases. J was trimmed by 0 bases and V by 4 bases; bases with no gene match: 2. CDR1 is SGHVS and CDR2 is FQNEAQ in the germline V gene. The CDR3 has 15 residues. CDR3 in DNA: TGTGCCAGCAGCTCAGCGGGGGGTAGCACAGATACGCAGTATTTT. Amino acids: CASSSAGGSTDTQYF.

This clone was observed once. The J gene is TRBJ2-1, the V gene TRBV7-6, with D possibly TRBD1 on 5 matching bases. The V end lost 2 bases, the J end lost 6 bases, and 11 bases lay between the germline ends. This CDR3 contains 14 residues. Germline-derived CDR1 and CDR2 are SGHVS and FNYEAQ. The CDR3 loop reads CASSLSARANEQFF. In nucleotides, the CDR3 is TGTGCCAGCAGCTTAAGTGCCAGGGCCAATGAGCAGTTCTTC.